The 22 T cell receptor beta chains below come from one sample, sequenced in a study of CD8+ T cells in alopecia areata. Sorting relied on CD4, CD8alpha, NKG2D, NKG2ACE and other markers applied to pooled cutaneous lymph node cells. Sequencing relied on a cDNA template that was reverse transcribed from extracted RNA. The protocol was immunoSEQ multiplex PCR, while the TCRdb copy is restricted to in-frame clones and leaves out a portion. This repertoire holds about 270,000 clones, and none appear only once. The sequencing input was CD4+ T cells sorted from a lymph node. These receptors were collected from a C3H/HeJ mouse with alopecia areata. Strain haplotype at MHC: H2-k.

Notes on this clone: These gene names are mouse names. Read sequence stops 4 residues before the CDR3 end, and the germline J gene provides the missing end. V is TRBV19 and J is TRBJ2-1, with a tentative D call TRBD1 (7 bases). The CDR3 spans 13 residues. The V and J ends lost 7 bases and 5 bases respectively, with 13 bases between them. The V gene's germline CDR1 is FNHDT and CDR2 SITEND (reference sequence). CDR3 protein: CASRRGEDAEQFF. CDR3 DNA, as far as it was read: TGTGCCAGCCGCAGGGGGGAAGATGCT.

On this clone: This sequence may be a read error, since a much larger clone differs from it by one base. The gene symbols are mouse symbols. CDR3 DNA (partial): TGTGCCAGCAGCCACGGGACAAAAGAC. This gives the protein CASSHGTKD. From start to end, the CDR3 is CASSHGTKDTQYF. The chain recombines TRBV3 with TRBJ2-5; tentative D call: TRBD1 (6 bases). The read stops 4 residues short of the end of the CDR3; the missing end is completed from the germline J gene. The length of the CDR3 is 13 residues. Germline V gene lookup returns CDR1 SNHLY and CDR2 FYNGKV (reference sequence).

As concerns this clone: Here the gene names and germline are mouse. Coverage ceases 3 residues before the CDR3 finishes, and the germline J gene fills in the end. The gene calls are TRBV31 and TRBJ1-6; tentative D call: TRBD1 (5 bases). TRBJ1-6 belongs to the ORF category, with a function that is uncertain. Trimming took 0 bases from V and 0 from J, leaving 6 bases between them. The CDR3 is made up of 15 amino acids. Germline CDR1 GKSSPN, CDR2 SITVG. CDR3 DNA (partial): TGTGCCTGGAGTCTGGGGGATTCCTATAATTCGCCC. This gives the protein CAWSLGDSYNSP. The entire CDR3 is CAWSLGDSYNSPLYF.

Notes on this clone: The listed genes are named as in mouse. The CDR3 goes on 4 residues after the read ends, and that part is filled in from the germline J gene. This rearrangement joins TRBV31 to TRBJ2-3; 10 nucleotides match TRBD2. The CDR3 spans 15 residues. Trimming cost V 4 bases and J 0 bases; bases outside gene matches: 4. Per germline, CDR1 GKSSPN and CDR2 SITVG. The CDR3 sequence is CAWKGLGLSAETLYF. The part of the CDR3 DNA that was read is TGTGCCTGGAAGGGACTGGGGCTTAGTGCAGAA. Full variable domain (outside the CDR3, taken from reference TRBV31 and TRBJ2-3): AQTIHQWPVAEIKAVGSPLSLGCTIKGKSSPNLYWYWQATGGTLQQLFYSITVGQVESVVQLNLSASRPKDDQFILSTEKLLLSHSGFYLCAWKGLGLSAETLYFGSGTRLTVL.

This clone was counted between two and nine times. The gene symbols are mouse symbols. The CDR3 goes on 4 residues after the read ends, and that part is filled in from the germline J gene. Other DNA sequences within the sample encode an identical CDR3. The rearrangement uses TRBV19 and TRBJ2-5; TRBD1 aligns across 7 bases. With 2 bases clipped from V and 0 bases from J, the junction kept 0 bases outside the gene matches. Germline V gives CDR1 FNHDT, CDR2 SITEND (reference sequence). The CDR3 has 14 amino acids. The CDR3 loop reads CASSIRGNQDTQYF. CDR3 DNA (partial): TGTGCCAGCAGTATCAGGGGGAACCAAGAC.

Notes on this clone: Mouse gene names and germline throughout. The CDR3 goes on 4 residues after the read ends, and that part is filled in from the germline J gene. This CDR3 is also generated by other DNA sequences in the sample. J is TRBJ2-2 and V is TRBV1; 7 positions agree with TRBD2. Germline trimming cut 1 base from V and 0 bases from J; bases unmatched to any gene: 2. The germline V gene encodes CDR1 NSQYPW and CDR2 LRSPGD (reference sequence). CDR3 length equals 16 residues. CDR3 bases read: TGCACCTGCAGTGCAGGGCTGGGGGCAAACACCGGG. This sequence encodes CTCSAGLGANTG. In full, the CDR3 reads CTCSAGLGANTGQLYF.

Concerning this clone: The gene symbols are mouse symbols. CDR3 residues: CASSSGTGVRDTQYF. The part of the CDR3 DNA that was read is TGTGCCAGCAGTTCCGGGACTGGGGTCCGAGAC. The chain carries TRBV14 and TRBJ2-5; 10 bases match TRBD2. The sequenced fragment ends 4 residues before the CDR3 boundary, so the rest is inferred from the germline J gene. The CDR3 is 15 amino acids. Germline V lookup: CDR1 SGHDT, CDR2 FRDEAV.

Details on this clone: Each gene name is a mouse one. The CDR3 end lies 4 residues beyond the end of the read and is filled in from the germline J gene. The chain employs TRBV19 and TRBJ2-3, with 7 nucleotides matching TRBD2. The ends lost 4 bases at V and 1 base at J; junction bases unmatched: 3. The CDR3 length is 14 residues. Germline assignment: CDR1 FNHDT and CDR2 SITEND (reference sequence). Incomplete CDR3 DNA: TGTGCCAGCAGTGGGACTGAAGGTGCAGAA. This sequence encodes CASSGTEGAE. The entire CDR3 protein reads CASSGTEGAETLYF.

This clone has only a few counts. Gene names refer to mouse genes. Coverage ceases 4 residues before the CDR3 finishes, and the germline J gene fills in the end. The same CDR3 also results from other DNA sequences found in this sample. The genes are TRBV1 and TRBJ2-1; the match to TRBD1 covers 10 bases. Germline V gene lookup returns CDR1 NSQYPW and CDR2 LRSPGD (reference sequence). J lost 5 bases, V lost 0 bases, and 1 base had no gene match. The CDR3 has 15 amino acids. CDR3 DNA (partial): TGCACCTGCAGTGCAGAGACAGGGGGCGATGCT. Translating it yields CTCSAETGGDA. The CDR3, in full, reads CTCSAETGGDAEQFF.

In this sample, this clone turned up a few times. The gene names given are mouse names. The sequence runs out 4 residues before the end of the CDR3; the remainder is reconstructed from the germline J gene. This CDR3 is also generated by other DNA sequences in the sample. V and J are TRBV13-1 and TRBJ2-5; 10 bases are shared with TRBD2. This CDR3 region has 14 residues. Germline lookup yields CDR1 NSHNY and CDR2 SYGAGN. This chain's CDR3 is CASSELGGRDTQYF. The DNA read from the CDR3 is TGTGCCAGCAGTGAACTGGGGGGGAGAGAC.

Worth noting for this clone: Mouse germline and gene names are used. The CDR3 bases that were read are TGCACCTGCAGTGCAGAGGGGGCCATGGGGAATTCGCCC. Translated, it gives CTCSAEGAMGNSP. The CDR3 reads in full as CTCSAEGAMGNSPLYF. The chain employs TRBV1 and TRBJ1-6; a possible D gene is TRBD1 (6 bases). The CDR3 is cut off 3 residues early in the read; its end comes from the germline J gene. TRBJ1-6 belongs to the ORF category, with a function that is uncertain. Germline CDR1 and CDR2: NSQYPW and LRSPGD (reference sequence). With 0 bases removed from V and 7 bases from J, the gap between germline ends came to 13 bases. CDR3 length: 16 amino acids.

This clone was seen a handful of times. Gene names and germline refer to mouse. The CDR3 end falls 4 residues outside the read, so it is completed with the germline J gene. The chain carries TRBV29 and TRBJ2-1; 9 bases map to TRBD2. This CDR3 comprises 15 residues. Unmatched junction bases numbered 4, after V lost 5 bases and J lost 2 bases. The germline V gene encodes CDR1 MSHET and CDR2 SYDVDS. This CDR3 is CASSLTGGHYAEQFF. The part of the CDR3 DNA that was read is TGTGCTAGCAGTCTGACTGGGGGTCACTATGCT.

A note on this clone: These gene names are mouse names. The read is 4 residues too short to cover the CDR3 end, so that end is filled in from the germline J gene. Other DNA sequences from this sample encode an identical CDR3 as well. The chain joins TRBV1 to TRBJ2-5; 9 bases line up with TRBD1. The CDR3 spans 15 residues. CDR1 and CDR2 from the germline V gene are NSQYPW and LRSPGD (reference sequence). V shed 3 bases and J 3 bases; nucleotides not matched to a gene: 4. CDR3 DNA (partial): TGCACCTGCAGTGCCACCGGGACAGGGCAAGAC. As protein: CTCSATGTGQD. Given in full, the CDR3 is CTCSATGTGQDTQYF.

Note on this clone: Mouse germline and gene names are used. The read ends 4 residues early relative to the CDR3; the germline J gene fills the gap. This chain uses TRBV13-3 with TRBJ2-1; 11 bases align to TRBD2. The CDR3 length is 15 residues. The germline gives CDR1 NNHDY, CDR2 SYVADS. The sequenced CDR3 bases are TGTGCCAGCAGTGAGGGACTGGGGGTCTTCGCT. Its protein is CASSEGLGVFA. The whole CDR3 sequence is CASSEGLGVFAEQFF.

In the case of this clone: Genes here carry mouse names. Read data end 4 residues before the CDR3 end; the end is taken from the germline J gene. The chain links TRBV13-1 to TRBJ2-2; D is uncertain. This CDR3 has 15 residues. V dropped 0 bases and J dropped 1 base, with 7 bases sitting between them. Germline CDR1 and CDR2: NSHNY and SYGAGN. This CDR3 reads CASSDGRLNTGQLYF. Partial CDR3 DNA: TGTGCCAGCAGTGATGGCAGGCTAAACACCGGG.

Turning to this clone: A read error may explain this, as a much larger clone is one base away. Gene and germline names: mouse. The DNA ends 4 residues before the CDR3 does, and the rest of the CDR3 is filled in from the germline J gene. The chain is built from TRBV19 and TRBJ1-1; 10 nucleotides align to TRBD1. Germline V gene sequence: CDR1 FNHDT, CDR2 SITEND (reference sequence). The trim removed 6 bases at V and 3 bases at J, leaving 2 bases unmatched. CDR3 length equals 13 residues. The sequenced CDR3 bases are TGTGCCAGCACCGGGACAGGGGACACA. This encodes CASTGTGDT. In full, the CDR3 is CASTGTGDTEVFF. The full variable domain, with the rest looked up from reference TRBV19 and TRBJ1-1, is GGIITQTPKFLIGQEGQKLTLKCQQNFNHDTMYWYRQDSGKGLRLIYYSITENDLQKGDLSEGYDASREKKSSFSLTVTSAQKNEMAVFLCASTGTGDTEVFFGKGTRLTVV.

This clone was recorded a few times. Gene names are mouse gene names. The read comes to an end 4 residues before the CDR3 does, leaving the germline J gene to fill in the end. The J gene is TRBJ2-3, the V gene TRBV19; 7 nucleotides align to TRBD1. V was clipped by 4 bases and J by 0 bases; unmatched bases: 5. Germline V gene sequence: CDR1 FNHDT, CDR2 SITEND (reference sequence). The CDR3 consists of 15 residues. Partial CDR3 DNA: TGTGCCAGCAGTTCCAGGGGGAATAGTGCAGAA. It translates to CASSSRGNSAE. The whole CDR3 reads CASSSRGNSAETLYF. The full variable domain, with the rest looked up from reference TRBV19 and TRBJ2-3, is GGIITQTPKFLIGQEGQKLTLKCQQNFNHDTMYWYRQDSGKGLRLIYYSITENDLQKGDLSEGYDASREKKSSFSLTVTSAQKNEMAVFLCASSSRGNSAETLYFGSGTRLTVL.

A word on this clone: All gene names here are mouse names. The CDR3 end is not reached by the read, which stops 4 residues before it; the germline J gene fills it in. The chain employs TRBV19 and TRBJ2-3, with 11 bases aligning to TRBD2. This CDR3 comprises 15 residues. Germline V gives CDR1 FNHDT, CDR2 SITEND (reference sequence). The V gene end was trimmed by 5 bases and the J gene end by 1 base; junction bases not matched to a gene: 3. CDR3: CASRDWGEGAETLYF. The DNA read from the CDR3 is TGTGCCAGCAGGGACTGGGGGGAGGGTGCAGAA. The whole variable domain, remainder taken from reference TRBV19 and TRBJ2-3, is GGIITQTPKFLIGQEGQKLTLKCQQNFNHDTMYWYRQDSGKGLRLIYYSITENDLQKGDLSEGYDASREKKSSFSLTVTSAQKNEMAVFLCASRDWGEGAETLYFGSGTRLTVL.

In regard to this clone: Genes here carry mouse names. Sequencing ends 4 residues short of the CDR3 end; the germline J gene provides the rest. The chain couples TRBV5 to TRBJ2-3, with D hard to call. The CDR3 is 16 residues long. Germline CDR1 reads LGHNA; CDR2 reads YNLKQL (reference sequence). Trimming took off 2 bases at V and 0 bases at J, with 12 bases between the two ends. CDR3 bases read: TGTGCCAGCAGCCAAATGACAAAAACTAGTGCAGAA. This sequence encodes CASSQMTKTSAE. The full CDR3 protein reads CASSQMTKTSAETLYF.

A note on this clone: Genes here carry mouse names. The read falls 4 residues short of the CDR3 end, and the missing part is taken from the germline J gene. V gene TRBV31 combines with J gene TRBJ1-2; D is ambiguous. The V gene's germline CDR1 is GKSSPN and CDR2 SITVG. V shed 1 base and J shed 3 bases, with 6 bases lying between them. The CDR3 runs 12 residues. The CDR3 DNA, read in part, is TGTGCCTGGAGTCCGGACTACTCC. Encoded protein: CAWSPDYS. The complete CDR3 protein is CAWSPDYSDYTF.

This clone was seen only a few times. Gene names refer to mouse genes. CDR3 DNA (partial): TGTGCCAGCAGTGATGATCGGGACAGGAACTATGCT. This encodes CASSDDRDRNYA. The full CDR3 protein reads CASSDDRDRNYAEQFF. V gene TRBV13-1 combines with J gene TRBJ2-1; 8 bases align to TRBD1. The sequenced fragment ends 4 residues before the CDR3 boundary, so the rest is inferred from the germline J gene. The germline V gene encodes CDR1 NSHNY and CDR2 SYGAGN. The CDR3 loop spans 16 amino acids. J gave up 1 base and V 0 bases, and 3 bases lay outside the gene matches.

As regards this clone: Mouse gene names and germline throughout. The read stops 4 residues short of the end of the CDR3; the missing end is completed from the germline J gene. The V gene is TRBV12-1, the J gene TRBJ1-1; D gene unclear. This CDR3 region has 13 residues. Germline lookup yields CDR1 SGHSN and CDR2 HYEKVE. Trimming took 0 bases from V and 1 from J, leaving 5 bases between them. The CDR3 region is CASSLGGNTEVFF. The sequenced CDR3 bases are TGTGCCAGCTCTCTCGGAGGGAACACA.